This TCR beta chain was captured in a study of blood T cell repertoires in COVID-19. Study-level information: T cells, B-cell-depleted T cells, or PBMCs provided the cDNA or gDNA that served as material.

V was shortened by 3 bases and J by 3 bases, with 12 bases between the two germline ends. Germline V gene lookup returns CDR1 LNHNV and CDR2 YYDKDF (reference sequence). This CDR3 is built from 15 residues. Under the authors' procedure: Reference gene primers were amplified, and this amplification served to estimate nucleated cell counts. Sequencing used immunoSEQ multiplex PCR; TCRdb keeps in-frame clones, though not all of them. That table gives V, J and clone size, and the DNA gave D and trimming. The profile covers approximately 160,000 clones, with around four fifths appearing a single time and 8% to 9.5% taken by the ten largest.

The V call is TRBV15, the J call TRBJ1-5; perhaps TRBD1 as D (5 bases). The source of this sequence is a woman of 80 years or more with active or convalescent COVID-19. The sequencing input was peripheral blood. The CDR3 nucleotides are TGTGCCACCAGCAGGGCGGGGACGGACAATCAGCCCCAGCATTTT. Amino acids: CATSRAGTDNQPQHF.